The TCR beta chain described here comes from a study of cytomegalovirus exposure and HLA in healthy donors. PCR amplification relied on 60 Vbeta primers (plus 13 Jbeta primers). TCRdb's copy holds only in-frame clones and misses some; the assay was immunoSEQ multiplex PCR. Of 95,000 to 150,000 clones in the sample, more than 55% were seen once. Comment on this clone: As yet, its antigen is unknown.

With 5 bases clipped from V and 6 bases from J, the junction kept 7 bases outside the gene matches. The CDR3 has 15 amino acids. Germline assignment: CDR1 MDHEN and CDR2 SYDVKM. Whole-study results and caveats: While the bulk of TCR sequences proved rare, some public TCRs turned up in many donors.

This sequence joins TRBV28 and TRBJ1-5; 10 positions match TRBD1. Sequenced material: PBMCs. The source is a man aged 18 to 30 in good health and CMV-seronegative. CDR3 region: CASSARQGASQPQHF. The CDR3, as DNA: TGTGCCAGCAGTGCTCGACAGGGGGCCAGTCAGCCCCAGCATTTT. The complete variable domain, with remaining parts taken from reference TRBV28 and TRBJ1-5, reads DVKVTQSSRYLVKRTGEKVFLECVQDMDHENMFWYRQDPGLGLRLIYFSYDVKMKEKGDIPEGYSVSREKKERFSLILESASTNQTSMYLCASSARQGASQPQHFGDGTRLSIL.